These 19 T cell receptor beta chains came from one sample sequenced in a study of technical replicates of blood from a handful of donors. The repertoire was sequenced with immunoSEQ multiplex PCR; TCRdb's copy has only in-frame clones and lacks some. The data show more than 65,000 clones, roughly 88% seen once. The sample consisted of PBMCs. The receptors here all came from a human donor in good health. Some clones in this sample may be carry-over from other donors' samples.

The rearrangement uses TRBV7-3 and TRBJ2-1, with 9 positions matching TRBD2. This CDR3 contains 15 residues. Losses at the gene ends were 4 bases for V and 6 bases for J; bases not matched to a gene: 7. The germline V gene has CDR1 SGHTA and CDR2 FQGTGA. Here the CDR3 DNA reads TGTGCCAGCAGCTCCCTGCGGGGGGGCATCAATGAGCAGTTCTTC. It is translated as CASSSLRGGINEQFF.

A single count supports this clone. The V and J genes are TRBV7-2 and TRBJ2-2; 10 bases align to TRBD2. V shed 2 bases and J 4 bases; nucleotides not matched to a gene: 7. This CDR3 region has 17 residues. Germline V gene data show CDR1 as SGHTA and CDR2 as FQGNSA. The CDR3 sequence is CASSLILAGVGTGELFF. The CDR3 nucleotides read TGTGCCAGCAGCTTAATCCTAGCGGGAGTTGGCACCGGGGAGCTGTTTTTT.

This chain connects TRBV7-2 to TRBJ2-7; D remains unclear. The CDR3 length is 13 residues. CDR1 SGHTA and CDR2 FQGNSA come from the germline V gene. V gave up 2 bases and J gave up 7 bases, with 12 bases separating them. The CDR3 DNA reads as TGTGCCAGCAGCTTATGGCAGGAAGGTGAGCAGTACTTC. It yields the protein CASSLWQEGEQYF.

The CDR3 nucleotides are TGTGCCAGCTCACCGGGACAGAACACCTTTAATGAGCAGTTCTTC. Translation: CASSPGQNTFNEQFF. The chain uses TRBV18 and TRBJ2-1; 7 bases align to TRBD1. CDR3 length: 15 residues. V trimming: 3 bases; J trimming: 7 bases; junction bases outside the gene matches: 9. Germline V CDR1 and CDR2: KGHSH, LQKENI.

The chain carries TRBV30 and TRBJ2-1, with D unresolved. Trimming removed 1 base from V and 13 bases from J, with 17 bases in between. The germline CDR1 and CDR2 sequences are GTSNPN and SVGIG (reference sequence). This CDR3 is built from 13 residues. The CDR3: CAWSGIAPIPQFF. Here the CDR3 DNA reads TGTGCCTGGAGTGGTATAGCACCCATCCCACAGTTCTTC.

The genes are TRBV5-6 and TRBJ2-3; D might be TRBD2 (6 bases). Trimming removed 4 bases at V and 0 bases at J, with 24 bases between. Germline V CDR1 and CDR2: SGHDT, YYEEEE. The CDR3 has 19 residues. CDR3: CASSSSDYPIQPSTDTQYF. The CDR3 bases are TGTGCCAGCAGCAGCTCGGACTACCCGATCCAGCCTAGCACAGATACGCAGTATTTT.

The rearrangement uses TRBV15 and TRBJ2-5, with 9 bases identical to TRBD2. This CDR3 spans 16 amino acids. Per germline, CDR1 LNHNV and CDR2 YYDKDF (reference sequence). The J segment lost 7 bases and the V segment lost 0 bases, leaving 9 bases of the junction unmatched. The DNA of the CDR3 is TGTGCCACCAGCAGAGATCGGAATAGCGGGGGCTCGACCCAGTACTTC. The encoded protein is CATSRDRNSGGSTQYF.

The V gene is TRBV5-1, the J gene TRBJ2-5, with 11 positions matching TRBD2. This CDR3 has 15 amino acids. Germline CDR1 SGHRS, CDR2 YFSETQ. Trimming at V came to 1 base and at J to 2 bases, leaving 1 base not matched to a gene. CDR3 DNA: TGCGCCAGCAGCTTGAGGACTAGCGGGCAAGAGACCCAGTACTTC. This translates into CASSLRTSGQETQYF.

CDR3 sequence: CASSTGDDYGYTF. The DNA of the CDR3 is TGTGCCAGCAGCACAGGGGACGACTATGGCTACACCTTC. The gene calls are TRBV6-5 and TRBJ1-2; 7 nucleotides match TRBD1. CDR1 is MNHEY and CDR2 is SVGAGI in the germline V gene. V dropped 6 bases and J dropped 3; count of bases not matched to a gene: 4. The CDR3 totals 13 residues.

The V gene is TRBV9, the J gene TRBJ1-5, with TRBD1 identical over 9 bases. CDR1 and CDR2 (germline): SGDLS, YYNGEE. The CDR3 contains 19 residues. The V gene end was trimmed by 4 bases and the J gene end by 1 base; junction bases not matched to a gene: 15. The CDR3 DNA is TGTGCCAGCAGCCCGAGTACAGGGGGCGATTCGATAAGCAATCAGCCCCAGCATTTT. Protein sequence: CASSPSTGGDSISNQPQHF.

This chain joins TRBV5-4 and TRBJ2-7; D possibly corresponds to TRBD1 (6 bases). Germline assignment: CDR1 SGHNT and CDR2 YYREEE (reference sequence). CDR3 size: 14 residues. The V end lost 4 bases, the J end lost 5 bases, and 16 bases lay between the germline ends. Here the CDR3 reads CASSRDIELHEQYF. The CDR3 DNA reads as TGTGCCAGCAGCCGGGACATTGAACTCCACGAGCAGTACTTC.

The chain employs TRBV5-6 and TRBJ2-2; weak D call: TRBD2 (7 bases). CDR3 length: 16 residues. The germline V gene has CDR1 SGHDT and CDR2 YYEEEE. V dropped 4 bases and J dropped 6 bases, with 19 bases sitting between them. The DNA for the CDR3 is TGTGCCAGCAGCCTGGAGGGGGGGTCAGGGCCCGGGGAGCTGTTTTTT. Translation gives CASSLEGGSGPGELFF.

The chain combines TRBV15 with TRBJ2-5; D possibly corresponds to TRBD2 (6 bases). This CDR3 comprises 15 residues. CDR1 is LNHNV, CDR2 YYDKDF, per germline (reference sequence). V was pared by 1 base and J by 4 bases, with 13 bases between. The CDR3 nucleotides are TGTGCCACCAGCAGAGCTCGATTGGGGGGAGAGACCCAGTACTTC. It encodes CATSRARLGGETQYF.

V gene TRBV19 combines with J gene TRBJ2-1; D is possibly TRBD2 (7 bases). Trimming left V 1 base short and J 6 bases short, with 16 bases between. The CDR3 has 16 amino acids. Germline V gives CDR1 LNHDA, CDR2 SQIVND (reference sequence). The CDR3: CASSIAGGSGGNEQFF. The CDR3 nucleotides read TGTGCCAGTAGTATAGCGGGGGGCTCCGGGGGCAATGAGCAGTTCTTC.

J is TRBJ2-3 and V is TRBV4-3, with TRBD1 identical over 7 bases. The ends lost 0 bases at V and 0 bases at J; junction bases unmatched: 6. The CDR3 length is 17 residues. Germline CDR1 reads LGHNA; CDR2 reads YSLEER. Here the CDR3 DNA reads TGCGCCAGCAGCCAAGATCACCCAGGGGGTAGCACAGATACGCAGTATTTT. Its protein is CASSQDHPGGSTDTQYF.

The J gene is TRBJ2-1, the V gene TRBV7-9, with a weak D call TRBD1 (5 bases). Germline CDR1 SEHNR, CDR2 FQNEAQ (reference sequence). The V end was cut by 3 bases, the J end by 12 bases, with 12 bases between. The CDR3 loop spans 12 amino acids. CDR3 nucleotides: TGTGCCAGCAGCTTGCGTGGGGCTTCGCAGTTCTTC. Amino acids: CASSLRGASQFF.

This chain joins TRBV30 and TRBJ1-2; 10 nucleotides match TRBD1. CDR3 size: 13 residues. The J segment lost 6 bases and the V segment lost 5 bases, leaving 6 bases of the junction unmatched. Germline CDR1 and CDR2: GTSNPN and SVGIG (reference sequence). For the CDR3, the DNA is TGTGCCTGGGAGGGACAGGGGCCAGATGGCTACACCTTC. As protein: CAWEGQGPDGYTF.

The chain combines TRBV10-3 with TRBJ1-2, with TRBD1 matching 7 bases. V was pared by 3 bases and J by 13 bases, with 11 bases of the junction left unmatched. Germline V CDR1 and CDR2: ENHRY, SYGVKD. CDR3 size: 13 residues. Here the CDR3 DNA reads TGTGCCATCAGTGACCAACCCAAGTCAGGGGGCACCTTC. Its protein product is CAISDQPKSGGTF.

The chain employs TRBV4-1 and TRBJ2-1, with 10 bases that match TRBD2. J was trimmed by 0 bases and V by 3 bases; bases with no gene match: 14. This CDR3 comprises 20 residues. Germline V gene data show CDR1 as MGHRA and CDR2 as YSYEKL. As DNA, the CDR3 is TGCGCCAGCAGCCAGATCGCGTCTAGCGGGGGCCTTAGCTCCTACAATGAGCAGTTCTTC. Translation: CASSQIASSGGLSSYNEQFF.